This T cell receptor beta chain was identified in a study of T cell responses to AZD1222 COVID-19 vaccine (dated by TCRdb to about 2021). Background for the entire study: A total of over 230 trial participants underwent TCR sequencing, of whom about 200 received two doses of AZD1222 and about 25 received two doses of the MenACWY control vaccine. Enrollment into the trials was organized by age into subgroups of 18-55, 56-69 and 70-plus years, and those subgroups contained around 150, 28 and 57 TCR-sequenced participants, respectively. What the study reported, not specific to this receptor: Only five to seven AZD1222 recipients were SARS-CoV-2 seropositive at baseline, limiting conclusions about previously exposed vaccinees. After two AZD1222 doses, both the breadth and the depth of spike-specific TCRs were significantly higher than at day 0 and than in MenACWY recipients. Reportedly, close to half of the unique spike-specific TCRs recognized epitopes lying outside the regions that are mutated in the B.1.351 and B.1.1.7 variants. Participants were mostly white British and included more females than males, and it was suggested by the authors that clonal diversity may have been underestimated. In the small 56-69-year group, the increase in depth fell short of significance, most likely because of low power. Because no day 14 peak-response samples were available, repertoires were characterized only after the peak T cell response. CD4 TCRs associated with the vaccine covered the entire spike protein, and the dominant responses were in regions 160-218 and 743-854.

From the cysteine through the phenylalanine, the CDR3 covers 16 amino acids. Only CDR3 DNA is held: 48 bases, read in frame from base 1. V lost 1 base and J lost 4 bases; the stretch between them is 16 bases long. The germline V gene sets CDR1 to SGHTA and CDR2 to FQGNSA. Per the publication, the time point label means: about 28 days (+/-7) after the second vaccine dose. AZD1222 recipients given second doses at about 4 weeks or at about 12 weeks were pooled, since spike-specific TCR depth and breadth were not found to differ between the two schedules. Vaccinee samples were obtained from the UK trials COV001 and COV002, which included a single-blind randomized controlled phase 2/3 trial of AZD1222 (ChAdOx1 nCoV-19) in healthy adults. For TCRbeta chain sequencing, PBMC samples were collected from trial participants at day 0 and at day 28 after the second dose. Notes on this clone: Its antigen specificity is not known. Base qualities are not at hand, and no much larger clone is one base apart.

The CDR3 regions of human TCRbeta chains were subjected to immunosequencing. In the original analysis: TCRs in the repertoires were compared against a reference library of SARS-CoV-2-specific TCRs that had been generated with the MIRA antigen-specificity platform. Breadth meant the fraction of unique TCRs that were SARS-CoV-2-associated, whereas depth meant the fraction of total T cells that were SARS-CoV-2-associated. Using the MIRA data, every spike-specific TCR was mapped to the spike region that the TCR reacted to and assigned to either a CD4 or a CD8 class. Log10-transformed breadth and depth values were compared by one-way ANOVA with Sidak's multiple comparisons tests. TCRdb's version of the immuneACCESS table is confined to in-frame rearrangements and falls short of the full clone set. An unresolved V gene accounts for under half of the shortfall where checked; the remainder is of unknown origin. V, J and clone size reflect that table, while D and trimming were determined from the DNA. The sample table records tens of thousands of clones; approximately 86% of these occur just once. Of the sample, 6% to 7.5% falls within the top ten clones.

The clonotype was recovered from an adult who received the AZD1222 COVID-19 vaccine. The chain is assembled from TRBV7-2 and TRBJ1-2; possibly the D gene is TRBD1, per 5 matching bases. The sample was peripheral blood, taken 28 days after the second AZD1222 dose. The DNA reads as follows: TGTGCCAGCAGCTTAGTGGCGGGCAGGGAGGTCTATGGCTACACCTTC. Translated, it gives CASSLVAGREVYGYTF.